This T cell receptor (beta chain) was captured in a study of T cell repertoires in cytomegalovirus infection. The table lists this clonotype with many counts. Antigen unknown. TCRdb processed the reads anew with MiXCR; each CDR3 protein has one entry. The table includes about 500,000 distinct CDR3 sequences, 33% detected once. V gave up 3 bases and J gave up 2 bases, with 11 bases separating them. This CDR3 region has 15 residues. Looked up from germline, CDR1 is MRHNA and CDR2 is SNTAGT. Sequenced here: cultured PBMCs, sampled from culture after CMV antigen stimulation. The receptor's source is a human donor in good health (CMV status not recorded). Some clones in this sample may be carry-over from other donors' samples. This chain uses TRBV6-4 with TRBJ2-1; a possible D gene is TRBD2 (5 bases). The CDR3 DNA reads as TGTGCCAGCAGTGATGAGGGATCCGCCTACAATGAGCAGTTCTTC. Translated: CASSDEGSAYNEQFF.